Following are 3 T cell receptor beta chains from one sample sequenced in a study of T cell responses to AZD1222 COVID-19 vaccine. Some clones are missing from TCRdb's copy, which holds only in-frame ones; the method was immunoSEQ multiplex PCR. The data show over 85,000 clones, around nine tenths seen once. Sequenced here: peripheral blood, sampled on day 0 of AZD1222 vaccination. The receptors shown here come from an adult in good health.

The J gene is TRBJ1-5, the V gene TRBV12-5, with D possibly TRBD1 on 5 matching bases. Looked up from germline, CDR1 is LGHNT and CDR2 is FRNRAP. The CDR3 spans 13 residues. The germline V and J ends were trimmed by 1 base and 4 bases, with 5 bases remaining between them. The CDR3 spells CASGLEGNQPQHF. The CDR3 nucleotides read TGTGCTAGTGGTTTGGAGGGGAATCAGCCCCAGCATTTT.

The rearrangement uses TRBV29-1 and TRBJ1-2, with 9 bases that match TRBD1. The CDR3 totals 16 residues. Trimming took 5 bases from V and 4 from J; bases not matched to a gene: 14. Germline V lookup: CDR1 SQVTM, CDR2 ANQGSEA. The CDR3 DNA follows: TGCAGCGTTAGACAGGGGGGTGATGCATTGGTCTATGGCTACACCTTC. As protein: CSVRQGGDALVYGYTF.

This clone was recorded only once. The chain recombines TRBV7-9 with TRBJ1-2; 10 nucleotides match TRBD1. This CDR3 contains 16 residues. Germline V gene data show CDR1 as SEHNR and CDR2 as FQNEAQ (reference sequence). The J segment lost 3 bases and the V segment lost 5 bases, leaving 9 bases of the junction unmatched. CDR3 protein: CASSQRTGGIHYGYTF. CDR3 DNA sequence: TGTGCCAGCAGCCAAAGGACAGGGGGGATCCACTATGGCTACACCTTC.